A single sample gave rise to the 16 T cell receptor beta chains below, sequenced in a study of T-cell memory formation after mild COVID-19. TCRdb re-derived calls from the 5' RACE reads in MiXCR, one entry per CDR3 protein. This table has 550,000 to 650,000 distinct CDR3 sequences, 15% to 20% appearing once. Sequenced input: PBMCs or a T cell subset sorted from them (not recorded which). These receptors were taken from an adult woman who had mild COVID-19 (a few samples of this study predate the infection). Cell type and time point are not known.

This clonotype has just a few counts. V gene TRBV3-1 combines with J gene TRBJ1-1; 7 bases are a match to TRBD1. Germline trimming cut 0 bases from V and 1 base from J; bases unmatched to any gene: 8. Germline V gene sequence: CDR1 LGHDT, CDR2 YNNKEL (reference sequence). The CDR3 totals 17 residues. The CDR3 here is CASSQDWTGRENTEAFF. The CDR3 DNA sequence: TGTGCCAGCAGCCAAGATTGGACAGGCAGAGAGAACACTGAAGCTTTCTTT. The variable domain in full, with the rest retrieved from reference TRBV3-1 and TRBJ1-1, is DTAVSQTPKYLVTQMGNDKSIKCEQNLGHDTMYWYKQDSKKFLKIMFSYNNKELIINETVPNRFSPKSPDKAHLNLHINSLELGDSAVYFCASSQDWTGRENTEAFFGQGTRLTVV.

V and J are TRBV29-1 and TRBJ1-1; TRBD1 is a possible D gene (5 bases). The CDR3 runs 13 residues. Germline V gene sequence: CDR1 SQVTM, CDR2 ANQGSEA. Trimming pared 3 bases from V and 8 bases from J, leaving 16 bases between. CDR3 DNA sequence: TGCAGCGTTGAGCCGGACAAGCCAACGGAAGCTTTCTTT. Translation gives CSVEPDKPTEAFF.

The rearrangement uses TRBV20-1 and TRBJ1-5; D gene uncertain. The CDR3 has 14 amino acids. Trimming took 0 bases from V and 1 from J, leaving 7 bases between them. CDR1 is DFQATT, CDR2 SNEGSKA, per germline (reference sequence). CDR3 nucleotides: TGCAGTGCTAGAGAGTTGGGAAGCAATCAGCCCCAGCATTTT. Translation gives CSARELGSNQPQHF.

In this sample, this clonotype turned up a few times. The chain employs TRBV7-2 and TRBJ2-3; D ambiguous. Germline CDR1 is SGHTA and CDR2 is FQGNSA. CDR3 length equals 13 residues. Trimming pared 3 bases from V and 3 bases from J, leaving 7 bases between. CDR3 residues: CASSFTETDTQYF. Written as DNA, the CDR3 is TGTGCCAGCAGCTTTACTGAGACAGATACGCAGTATTTT.

This clonotype was detected ten times or more. This rearrangement joins TRBV4-1 to TRBJ1-1; D gene unclear. CDR1 and CDR2 from the germline V gene are MGHRA and YSYEKL. The CDR3 extends over 15 amino acids. V was cut by 3 bases and J by 2 bases, with 13 bases left in between. CDR3 in DNA: TGCGCCAGCAGCCAGGAAGGACGGGCTAACACTGAAGCTTTCTTT. Protein product: CASSQEGRANTEAFF.

This clonotype has just a few counts. This chain joins TRBV29-1 and TRBJ1-1; D may be TRBD1 (5 bases). Germline CDR1 is SQVTM and CDR2 is ANQGSEA. This CDR3 has 14 amino acids. V lost 3 bases and J lost 6, with 17 bases in between. In DNA, the CDR3 is TGCAGCGTTGATGTAGCGGGGCCTTCTGCTGAAGCTTTCTTT. Translating gives CSVDVAGPSAEAFF.

This clonotype was seen repeatedly, ten times or more. This chain links TRBV11-2 with TRBJ1-2; D remains unclear. There are 15 residues in the CDR3. With 3 bases removed from V and 4 bases from J, the gap between germline ends came to 15 bases. In germline, CDR1 is SGHAT, CDR2 FQNNGV. The CDR3 DNA reads as TGTGCCAGCAGCTTGGCCCCCCTTCCTTCCTATGGCTACACCTTC. This sequence encodes CASSLAPLPSYGYTF.

The chain joins TRBV20-1 to TRBJ1-2, with a possible D match to TRBD1 (6 bases). V lost 3 bases, J lost 2 bases, and 22 bases lay in between. Germline V CDR1 and CDR2: DFQATT, SNEGSKA (reference sequence). This CDR3 contains 17 residues. The CDR3 reads CSASPLWRIQGNYGYTF. The CDR3, as DNA: TGCAGTGCTAGTCCCCTGTGGAGGATACAGGGAAACTATGGCTACACCTTC.

This clonotype was seen more than once but under ten times. The CDR3 is CASSKPDGNEQYF. The DNA for the CDR3 is TGTGCCAGCAGCAAACCCGACGGGAACGAGCAGTACTTC. The chain employs TRBV5-5 and TRBJ2-7, with D possibly TRBD2 on 5 matching bases. Germline V gives CDR1 SGHKS, CDR2 YYEKEE (reference sequence). Trimming left V 4 bases short and J 5 bases short, with 13 bases between. The CDR3 is 13 residues long. The complete variable domain, with remaining parts taken from reference TRBV5-5 and TRBJ2-7, reads DAGVTQSPTHLIKTRGQQVTLRCSPISGHKSVSWYQQVLGQGPQFIFQYYEKEERGRGNFPDRFSARQFPNYSSELNVNALLLGDSALYLCASSKPDGNEQYFGPGTRLTVT.

J is TRBJ2-7 and V is TRBV7-2, with 16 positions matching TRBD2. CDR3 length: 17 amino acids. In germline, CDR1 is SGHTA, CDR2 FQGNSA. Losses at the gene ends were 4 bases for V and 1 base for J; bases not matched to a gene: 4. The CDR3: CASSSGTSGRESYEQYF. Here the CDR3 DNA reads TGTGCCAGCAGCTCCGGGACTAGCGGGAGGGAGTCCTACGAGCAGTACTTC.

The V and J genes are TRBV19 and TRBJ2-2, with 9 bases fitting TRBD1. Trimming removed 4 bases from V and 5 bases from J; junction bases left unmatched: 5. Germline lookup yields CDR1 LNHDA and CDR2 SQIVND (reference sequence). The length of the CDR3 is 15 residues. The CDR3 DNA reads as TGTGCCAGTAGTAGGGGGACAGGGAAGACCGGGGAGCTGTTTTTT. Its protein is CASSRGTGKTGELFF.

This clonotype was picked up a small number of times. V gene TRBV5-6 combines with J gene TRBJ2-5; 13 positions agree with TRBD2. The V gene end was trimmed by 3 bases and the J gene end by 4 bases; junction bases not matched to a gene: 15. The germline V gene encodes CDR1 SGHDT and CDR2 YYEEEE. The CDR3 loop spans 19 amino acids. The CDR3 nucleotides read TGTGCCAGCAGCTCTGGACTAGCGGGAGTTATGGTCGGTGGAGAGACCCAGTACTTC. Protein product: CASSSGLAGVMVGGETQYF.

Only a few counts were recorded for this clonotype. The chain carries TRBV3-1 and TRBJ2-2; 13 positions match TRBD2. CDR3 size: 17 residues. CDR1 and CDR2 from the germline V gene are LGHDT and YNNKEL (reference sequence). After removal of 4 bases from V and 6 bases from J, the junction contained 8 bases not matched to a gene. The CDR3 loop reads CASSPGGLAGDPGELFF. The CDR3 DNA follows: TGTGCCAGCAGCCCCGGCGGACTAGCGGGAGATCCCGGGGAGCTGTTTTTT.

The CDR3 DNA follows: TGTGCCAGCAGCTTGGACCCGCAGGCACCCCTCCACTTT. Translating it yields CASSLDPQAPLHF. The rearrangement uses TRBV5-5 and TRBJ1-6; D not resolved. CDR3 length equals 13 residues. Looked up from germline, CDR1 is SGHKS and CDR2 is YYEKEE (reference sequence). V lost 0 bases and J lost 11, with 9 bases in between.

This chain connects TRBV20-1 to TRBJ1-5; D is ambiguous. The germline V gene has CDR1 DFQATT and CDR2 SNEGSKA (reference sequence). Between the trimmed V and J ends, which lost 5 bases and 5 bases, there was a span of 13 bases. The CDR3 sequence is 13 residues long. The CDR3 reads CSAGGRLDQPQHF. CDR3 nucleotide sequence: TGCAGTGCTGGCGGCAGGCTGGATCAGCCCCAGCATTTT.

The V and J genes are TRBV15 and TRBJ2-7, with D possibly being TRBD2 (6 bases). Germline lookup yields CDR1 LNHNV and CDR2 YYDKDF (reference sequence). The CDR3 extends over 16 amino acids. V was cut by 0 bases and J by 3 bases, with 15 bases left in between. This CDR3 is CATSRDDGGTFYEQYF. The CDR3 DNA follows: TGTGCCACCAGCAGAGATGACGGCGGGACCTTCTACGAGCAGTACTTC.